The rows below give T cell receptor beta chains drawn from one sample of a study of blood T cell repertoires in COVID-19. Produced via immunoSEQ multiplex PCR; TCRdb's table is partial and in-frame only. The sample consists of some 200,000 clones, about 90% of them appearing once. The sequenced sample was peripheral blood. The receptors originated from a middle-aged man with active or convalescent COVID-19. CDR3s include the opening cysteine and the closing phenylalanine or tryptophan. The D gene is left open where the match is weak. Clone size is given for some rows only: seen once, a few or many times, or a class if the clone is expanded.

d_call: TRBD2
j_call: TRBJ2-1
clone_size: .
cdr3_length: 16
v_call: TRBV6-6
cdr3_aa: CASRPGTSGELNEQFF
cdr3_nt: TGTGCCAGCAGACCGGGGACTAGCGGGGAACTCAATGAGCAGTTCTTC

d_call: .
j_call: TRBJ1-4
clone_size: .
cdr3_length: 15
v_call: TRBV2
cdr3_aa: CASSEERRANEKLFF
cdr3_nt: TGTGCCAGCAGTGAAGAAAGGAGAGCTAATGAAAAACTGTTTTTT

d_call: TRBD2
j_call: TRBJ2-7
clone_size: .
cdr3_length: 15
v_call: TRBV2
cdr3_aa: CASSLGLAGGNEQYF
cdr3_nt: TGTGCCAGCAGTCTCGGACTAGCGGGGGGAAACGAGCAGTACTTC

d_call: .
j_call: TRBJ2-2
clone_size: few
cdr3_length: 16
v_call: TRBV3-1/TRBV3-2
cdr3_aa: CASSQEGEPNTGELFF
cdr3_nt: TGTGCCAGCAGCCAAGAGGGAGAACCGAACACCGGGGAGCTGTTTTTT

d_call: .
j_call: TRBJ1-1
clone_size: .
cdr3_length: 14
v_call: TRBV28
cdr3_aa: CASRTTGGRTEAFF
cdr3_nt: TGTGCCAGCAGGACGACCGGGGGAAGGACTGAAGCTTTCTTT

d_call: .
j_call: TRBJ1-5
clone_size: once
cdr3_length: 15
v_call: TRBV6-5
cdr3_aa: CASRPQGQASQPQHF
cdr3_nt: TGTGCCAGCAGACCACAGGGCCAAGCTAGTCAGCCCCAGCATTTT

d_call: TRBD1
j_call: TRBJ2-6
clone_size: .
cdr3_length: 17
v_call: TRBV5-4
cdr3_aa: CASSSGTVLSGANVLTF
cdr3_nt: TGTGCCAGCAGCTCCGGGACAGTTCTGTCTGGGGCCAACGTCCTGACTTTC

d_call: TRBD1
j_call: TRBJ2-5
clone_size: .
cdr3_length: 17
v_call: TRBV11-2
cdr3_aa: CASSLVRDRGYQETQYF
cdr3_nt: TGTGCCAGCAGCTTAGTCAGGGACAGGGGGTACCAAGAGACCCAGTACTTC

d_call: TRBD1
j_call: TRBJ2-5
clone_size: few
cdr3_length: 14
v_call: TRBV2
cdr3_aa: CASTWDRASETQYF
cdr3_nt: TGTGCCAGCACCTGGGACAGGGCCAGTGAGACCCAGTACTTC

d_call: TRBD1
j_call: TRBJ2-2
clone_size: .
cdr3_length: 15
v_call: TRBV7-9
cdr3_aa: CASSRTGGWAGELFF
cdr3_nt: TGTGCCAGCAGTCGGACAGGGGGCTGGGCCGGGGAGCTGTTTTTT

d_call: .
j_call: TRBJ1-1
clone_size: .
cdr3_length: 11
v_call: TRBV19
cdr3_aa: CASLWNTEAFF
cdr3_nt: TGTGCCAGTCTCTGGAACACTGAAGCTTTCTTT

d_call: .
j_call: TRBJ1-4
clone_size: few
cdr3_length: 14
v_call: TRBV5-6
cdr3_aa: CASSLAATNEKLFF
cdr3_nt: TGTGCCAGCAGCTTGGCCGCAACTAATGAAAAACTGTTTTTT

d_call: .
j_call: TRBJ1-2
clone_size: .
cdr3_length: 12
v_call: TRBV6-5
cdr3_aa: CASSYSGGGYTF
cdr3_nt: TGTGCCAGCAGTTACTCAGGGGGTGGCTACACCTTC

d_call: .
j_call: TRBJ1-5
clone_size: .
cdr3_length: 17
v_call: TRBV28
cdr3_aa: CASSLKAVRGNNQPQHF
cdr3_nt: TGTGCCAGCAGTTTAAAGGCAGTAAGGGGTAACAATCAGCCCCAGCATTTT

d_call: .
j_call: TRBJ2-7
clone_size: .
cdr3_length: 12
v_call: TRBV28
cdr3_aa: CASSGTTYEQYF
cdr3_nt: TGTGCCAGCTCGGGGACAACCTACGAGCAGTACTTC

d_call: TRBD1
j_call: TRBJ2-1
clone_size: .
cdr3_length: 13
v_call: TRBV6-5
cdr3_aa: CASNQQGGREQFF
cdr3_nt: TGTGCCAGCAACCAACAGGGGGGTCGTGAGCAGTTCTTC

d_call: .
j_call: TRBJ1-1
clone_size: .
cdr3_length: 15
v_call: TRBV6-6
cdr3_aa: CASSYSLQGNTEAFF
cdr3_nt: TGTGCCAGCAGTTACTCGCTACAGGGGAACACTGAAGCTTTCTTT

d_call: .
j_call: TRBJ2-7
clone_size: .
cdr3_length: 13
v_call: TRBV5-4
cdr3_aa: CASSRGGAGEQYF
cdr3_nt: TGTGCCAGCAGCCGAGGGGGGGCAGGCGAGCAGTACTTC

d_call: TRBD2
j_call: TRBJ2-1
clone_size: .
cdr3_length: 14
v_call: TRBV6-2/TRBV6-3
cdr3_aa: CASSSGGGYNEQFF
cdr3_nt: TGTGCCAGCAGTTCCGGCGGGGGATACAATGAGCAGTTCTTC

d_call: .
j_call: TRBJ1-1
clone_size: few
cdr3_length: 13
v_call: TRBV30
cdr3_aa: CAWIPPVGTEAFF
cdr3_nt: TGTGCCTGGATTCCCCCGGTCGGCACTGAAGCTTTCTTT

d_call: TRBD1
j_call: TRBJ2-3
clone_size: .
cdr3_length: 17
v_call: TRBV7-9
cdr3_aa: CASSLAQGARGTDTQYF
cdr3_nt: TGTGCCAGCAGCTTAGCCCAGGGGGCTAGGGGCACAGATACGCAGTATTTT

d_call: .
j_call: TRBJ2-5
clone_size: .
cdr3_length: 13
v_call: TRBV30
cdr3_aa: CAWSPAAGETQYF
cdr3_nt: TGTGCCTGGAGTCCAGCGGCGGGAGAGACCCAGTACTTC

d_call: TRBD1
j_call: TRBJ1-2
clone_size: .
cdr3_length: 12
v_call: TRBV29-1
cdr3_aa: CSVIQGHYGYTF
cdr3_nt: TGCAGCGTTATACAGGGGCACTATGGCTACACCTTC

d_call: .
j_call: TRBJ2-7
clone_size: .
cdr3_length: 15
v_call: TRBV7-8
cdr3_aa: CASSPPRRGAYEQYF
cdr3_nt: TGTGCCAGCAGCCCCCCCCGACGGGGGGCATACGAGCAGTACTTC

d_call: TRBD2
j_call: TRBJ2-5
clone_size: .
cdr3_length: 14
v_call: TRBV5-4
cdr3_aa: CASLREIVQETQYF
cdr3_nt: TGTGCCAGCTTGCGGGAGATCGTCCAAGAGACCCAGTACTTC

d_call: .
j_call: TRBJ1-4
clone_size: .
cdr3_length: 13
v_call: TRBV6-1
cdr3_aa: CASSEQGNEKLFF
cdr3_nt: TGTGCCAGCAGTGAACAGGGTAATGAAAAACTGTTTTTT

d_call: .
j_call: TRBJ1-4
clone_size: .
cdr3_length: 16
v_call: TRBV30
cdr3_aa: CAWSAGAGGTNEKLFF
cdr3_nt: TGTGCCTGGAGCGCTGGGGCGGGAGGGACTAATGAAAAACTGTTTTTT

d_call: .
j_call: TRBJ1-2
clone_size: .
cdr3_length: 13
v_call: TRBV14
cdr3_aa: CASSQRGSSGYTF
cdr3_nt: TGTGCCAGCAGCCAAAGGGGGTCGTCAGGCTACACCTTC

d_call: .
j_call: TRBJ1-4
clone_size: .
cdr3_length: 19
v_call: TRBV4-3
cdr3_aa: CASSQDLKADLATNEKLFF
cdr3_nt: TGCGCCAGCAGCCAAGATCTTAAAGCGGACCTAGCAACTAATGAAAAACTGTTTTTT

d_call: .
j_call: TRBJ1-3
clone_size: .
cdr3_length: 14
v_call: TRBV6-5
cdr3_aa: CASSLPDNANTIYF
cdr3_nt: TGTGCCAGCAGCCTTCCCGACAACGCAAACACCATATATTTT

d_call: TRBD1
j_call: TRBJ1-5
clone_size: once
cdr3_length: 15
v_call: TRBV23-1
cdr3_aa: CASSQPGGSNQPQHF
cdr3_nt: TGCGCCAGCAGTCAACCAGGGGGGAGCAATCAGCCCCAGCATTTT

d_call: .
j_call: TRBJ1-1
clone_size: .
cdr3_length: 17
v_call: TRBV5-4
cdr3_aa: CASSLGTPRGMNTEAFF
cdr3_nt: TGTGCCAGCAGCTTGGGGACCCCGAGGGGGATGAACACTGAAGCTTTCTTT

d_call: TRBD2
j_call: TRBJ2-3
clone_size: .
cdr3_length: 15
v_call: TRBV11-1
cdr3_aa: CASRGERGVRDTQYF
cdr3_nt: TGTGCCAGCAGGGGGGAGCGGGGGGTGAGAGATACGCAGTATTTT

d_call: TRBD2
j_call: TRBJ2-7
clone_size: .
cdr3_length: 15
v_call: TRBV7-8
cdr3_aa: CASSTPGLAFNEQYF
cdr3_nt: TGTGCCAGCAGCACCCCGGGACTAGCATTCAACGAGCAGTACTTC

d_call: .
j_call: TRBJ1-5
clone_size: .
cdr3_length: 14
v_call: TRBV5-8
cdr3_aa: CASSLQGLGQPQHF
cdr3_nt: TGTGCCAGCAGCTTACAGGGATTGGGTCAGCCCCAGCATTTT

d_call: TRBD1
j_call: TRBJ2-7
clone_size: few
cdr3_length: 13
v_call: TRBV7-9
cdr3_aa: CASAQGASYEQYF
cdr3_nt: TGTGCCAGCGCTCAGGGGGCGTCCTACGAGCAGTACTTC

d_call: .
j_call: TRBJ1-1
clone_size: .
cdr3_length: 15
v_call: TRBV7-3
cdr3_aa: CASSLHSSVNTEAFF
cdr3_nt: TGTGCCAGCAGCTTACACAGTTCCGTGAACACTGAAGCTTTCTTT

d_call: TRBD1
j_call: TRBJ2-3
clone_size: .
cdr3_length: 13
v_call: TRBV6-5
cdr3_aa: CASRGQGPDTQYF
cdr3_nt: TGTGCCAGCAGGGGACAGGGGCCAGATACGCAGTATTTT

d_call: TRBD2
j_call: TRBJ2-7
clone_size: .
cdr3_length: 15
v_call: TRBV19
cdr3_aa: CASSGTSGYSYEQYF
cdr3_nt: TGTGCCAGTAGCGGGACTAGCGGATATTCCTACGAGCAGTACTTC

d_call: TRBD1
j_call: TRBJ1-1
clone_size: .
cdr3_length: 15
v_call: TRBV30
cdr3_aa: CAWSVVRQGATEAFF
cdr3_nt: TGTGCCTGGAGTGTGGTTCGACAGGGGGCCACTGAAGCTTTCTTT

d_call: TRBD1
j_call: TRBJ2-2
clone_size: .
cdr3_length: 16
v_call: TRBV2
cdr3_aa: CASSLGRQGAVGELFF
cdr3_nt: TGTGCCAGCTCACTGGGGAGACAGGGGGCGGTCGGGGAGCTGTTTTTT

d_call: .
j_call: TRBJ2-1
clone_size: .
cdr3_length: 13
v_call: TRBV6-5
cdr3_aa: CASSRTGYNEQFF
cdr3_nt: TGTGCCAGCAGTCGTACAGGGTACAATGAGCAGTTCTTC

d_call: .
j_call: TRBJ2-2
clone_size: .
cdr3_length: 14
v_call: TRBV9
cdr3_aa: CASSFLVGAGELFF
cdr3_nt: TGTGCCAGCAGCTTCCTCGTGGGCGCCGGGGAGCTGTTTTTT

d_call: .
j_call: TRBJ1-4
clone_size: few
cdr3_length: 16
v_call: TRBV5-1
cdr3_aa: CASSPRTQASNEKLFF
cdr3_nt: TGCGCCAGCAGCCCACGGACACAGGCCTCTAATGAAAAACTGTTTTTT

d_call: TRBD2
j_call: TRBJ2-1
clone_size: .
cdr3_length: 16
v_call: TRBV6-2/TRBV6-3
cdr3_aa: CASSYADSGGANEQFF
cdr3_nt: TGTGCCAGCAGTTACGCCGACAGCGGGGGGGCCAATGAGCAGTTCTTC

d_call: TRBD1
j_call: TRBJ1-6
clone_size: .
cdr3_length: 16
v_call: TRBV3-1/TRBV3-2
cdr3_aa: CASSPYGRTGGELLHF
cdr3_nt: TGTGCCAGCAGCCCATATGGAAGGACAGGCGGCGAGCTCCTCCACTTT

d_call: .
j_call: TRBJ2-3
clone_size: .
cdr3_length: 15
v_call: TRBV19
cdr3_aa: CASSGYRARTDTQYF
cdr3_nt: TGTGCCAGTAGTGGGTACAGGGCGAGGACAGATACGCAGTATTTT

d_call: .
j_call: TRBJ1-1
clone_size: once
cdr3_length: 13
v_call: TRBV4-3
cdr3_aa: CASSQDTGTEAFF
cdr3_nt: TGCGCCAGCAGCCAAGATACAGGGACTGAAGCTTTCTTT

d_call: TRBD2
j_call: TRBJ2-2
clone_size: .
cdr3_length: 15
v_call: TRBV19
cdr3_aa: CASSILSGATGELFF
cdr3_nt: TGTGCCAGTAGTATCCTTAGCGGGGCAACCGGGGAGCTGTTTTTT

d_call: .
j_call: TRBJ1-5
clone_size: .
cdr3_length: 15
v_call: TRBV28
cdr3_aa: CASSFLITGNQPQHF
cdr3_nt: TGTGCCAGCAGTTTCCTCATAACGGGGAATCAGCCCCAGCATTTT

d_call: TRBD1
j_call: TRBJ2-1
clone_size: .
cdr3_length: 15
v_call: TRBV6-5
cdr3_aa: CASRIRTGPYNEQFF
cdr3_nt: TGTGCCAGCAGAATTCGGACAGGGCCCTACAATGAGCAGTTCTTC